Reported below is one TCR beta chain. This CDR3 has 15 amino acids. The V gene's germline CDR1 is SGHRS and CDR2 YFSETQ. Trimming took 2 bases from V and 6 from J, leaving 15 bases between them. This sample was included in a study of identical twins. TCRdb reprocessed the 5' RACE reads with MiXCR, giving one entry per CDR3 protein. The table has about 520,000 distinct CDR3 sequences, roughly 21% seen once. These data were also filed under a second study, of T cells expressing NK-cell markers. From that report: In the group of eight sequenced donors, seven were HCMV-seropositive and one was seronegative. The authors restricted sorting to alpha-beta TCR T cells with an anti-gamma-delta TCR antibody in several experiments.

This sequence joins TRBV5-1 and TRBJ2-1; possible D gene TRBD2, 6 bases. The specimen was CD4+ T cells sorted from blood. The receptor's source is a young woman in good health. This CDR3 reads CASSLPGLRANEQFF. The CDR3 DNA reads TGCGCCAGCAGCTTACCGGGACTCCGGGCCAATGAGCAGTTCTTC. Looking up the rest from reference TRBV5-1 and TRBJ2-1 gives the full variable domain: KAGVTQTPRYLIKTRGQQVTLSCSPISGHRSVSWYQQTPGQGLQFLFEYFSETQRNKGNFPGRFSGRQFSNSRSEMNVSTLELGDSALYLCASSLPGLRANEQFFGPGTRLTVL.